The 30 T cell receptor beta chains below come from one sample, sequenced in a study of shared clonotypes between healthy human individuals. Sequenced by immunoSEQ multiplex PCR; TCRdb stores in-frame clones only, minus some. This sample has about 2 million clones, with roughly 95% found just once. Naive CD8 populations comprised CD45RO-negative cells positively selected for CCR7, excluding terminally differentiated effector memory CD45RA+ cells. The sequenced material came from naive CD8+ T cells sorted from blood. All receptors come from a man aged 18-30 years in good health.

The chain links TRBV30 to TRBJ2-5; D unresolved. This CDR3 spans 12 amino acids. The germline V gene has CDR1 GTSNPN and CDR2 SVGIG (reference sequence). Trimming took off 3 bases at V and 5 bases at J, with 10 bases between the two ends. CDR3 DNA: TGTGCCTGGAGCCTGGCACGGGAGACCCAGTACTTC. Residues: CAWSLARETQYF.

J is TRBJ2-2 and V is TRBV28; the D gene could be TRBD1 or TRBD2 (5 bases each). Per germline, CDR1 MDHEN and CDR2 SYDVKM. V was cut by 10 bases and J by 8 bases, with 20 bases left in between. The CDR3 consists of 14 residues. The CDR3 DNA is TGTGCCACCACCCCCGGGACCTTAGGGGGGGAGCTGTTTTTT. Its translation is CATTPGTLGGELFF.

This sequence joins TRBV19 and TRBJ2-1; 11 positions agree with TRBD2. In germline, CDR1 is LNHDA, CDR2 SQIVND (reference sequence). Losses at the gene ends were 5 bases for V and 4 bases for J; bases not matched to a gene: 4. This CDR3 comprises 15 residues. The DNA for the CDR3 is TGTGCCAGTAGTCTACTAGCGGGAGAGTACAATGAGCAGTTCTTC. Residues: CASSLLAGEYNEQFF.

Comment on this clone: Other DNA variants within this sample encode the same CDR3. The chain couples TRBV29-1 to TRBJ2-1; no definite D call. The length of the CDR3 is 13 residues. Trimming left V 4 bases short and J 0 bases short, with 7 bases between. Germline V lookup: CDR1 SQVTM, CDR2 ANQGSEA. CDR3 loop: CSVGGVSYNEQFF. The CDR3 nucleotides read TGCAGCGTTGGTGGGGTCTCCTACAATGAGCAGTTCTTC.

This clone is a singleton in its sample. The rearrangement joins TRBV10-2 to TRBJ2-5; 7 bases map to TRBD2. This CDR3 has 15 amino acids. Germline CDR1 is WSHSY and CDR2 is SAAADI. V was pared by 3 bases and J by 3 bases, with 7 bases of the junction left unmatched. CDR3 residues: CASSDVRLAEETQYF. The DNA for the CDR3 is TGCGCCAGCAGTGATGTTCGGCTAGCGGAAGAGACCCAGTACTTC.

V is TRBV27 and J is TRBJ1-6; D is unresolved. This CDR3 region has 18 residues. Germline V gene data show CDR1 as MNHEY and CDR2 as SMNVEV (reference sequence). Trimming left V 0 bases short and J 6 bases short, with 18 bases between. The CDR3 here is CASSLSPFPGDLNSPLHF. The DNA of the CDR3 is TGTGCCAGCAGTTTATCTCCTTTTCCCGGCGACCTTAATTCACCCCTCCACTTT.

The chain recombines TRBV6-5 with TRBJ1-2; tentative D call: TRBD1 (5 bases). In germline, CDR1 is MNHEY, CDR2 SVGAGI. The CDR3 totals 14 residues. Trimming took off 2 bases at V and 8 bases at J, with 15 bases between the two ends. The CDR3 sequence: CASSYGQGNIGYTF. As DNA, the CDR3 is TGTGCCAGCAGTTACGGGCAGGGTAATATCGGCTACACCTTC.

The rearrangement joins TRBV2 to TRBJ2-7; no clear D. Germline V gives CDR1 SNHLY, CDR2 FYNNEI. The CDR3 has 14 amino acids. The V end lost 5 bases, the J end lost 1 base, and 12 bases lay between the germline ends. The CDR3 reads CASSYRLGSYEQYF. The CDR3 DNA reads TGTGCCAGCAGTTACCGCCTCGGGTCCTACGAGCAGTACTTC.

This chain links TRBV2 with TRBJ1-1; D gene unclear. Germline V gives CDR1 SNHLY, CDR2 FYNNEI. This CDR3 has 13 residues. V was clipped by 4 bases and J by 5 bases, with 11 bases between them. The DNA of the CDR3 is TGTGCCAGCAGTGCCAGGAGAGGAACTGAAGCTTTCTTT. This encodes CASSARRGTEAFF. Complete variable domain (other parts from reference TRBV2 and TRBJ1-1): EPEVTQTPSHQVTQMGQEVILRCVPISNHLYFYWYRQILGQKVEFLVSFYNNEISEKSEIFDDQFSVERPDGSNFTLKIRSTKLEDSAMYFCASSARRGTEAFFGQGTRLTVV.

The rearrangement uses TRBV28 and TRBJ1-2, with D unclear. The V gene's germline CDR1 is MDHEN and CDR2 SYDVKM. The length of the CDR3 is 13 residues. V gave up 5 bases and J gave up 2 bases, with 9 bases separating them. As DNA, the CDR3 is TGTGCCAGCAGTCCGGGAATGAACTATGGCTACACCTTC. Translating gives CASSPGMNYGYTF.

This clone was observed a single time. The genes are TRBV28 and TRBJ2-7, with TRBD1 identical over 7 bases. This CDR3 contains 18 residues. From germline, CDR1 is MDHEN and CDR2 SYDVKM. The V gene end was trimmed by 4 bases and the J gene end by 3 bases; junction bases not matched to a gene: 18. CDR3 DNA sequence: TGTGCCAGCAGTTCCCTCCTAGGGGACAGCCAACCTCTCTACGAGCAGTACTTC. Translating it yields CASSSLLGDSQPLYEQYF.

This chain joins TRBV7-8 and TRBJ2-1; 16 bases align to TRBD2. The V and J ends lost 5 bases and 4 bases, in that order; junction bases with no gene match: 8. There are 18 residues in the CDR3. Germline CDR1 is SGHVS and CDR2 is FQNEAQ. The CDR3 protein is CASSEGLAGGVIYNEQFF. The CDR3 bases are TGTGCCAGCAGCGAGGGACTAGCGGGAGGGGTCATATACAATGAGCAGTTCTTC.

The gene calls are TRBV16 and TRBJ1-4; no clear D gene. Germline values: CDR1 KGHSY, CDR2 FQNENV. CDR3 length: 14 residues. V was cut by 4 bases and J by 17 bases, with 23 bases left in between. The DNA for the CDR3 is TGTGCCAGCAGCCCTTTAGCGTCAGGCTCCGGTTCCTTTTTT. This codes for CASSPLASGSGSFF.

Turning to this clone: Other DNA sequences in the sample encode the same CDR3. J is TRBJ1-1 and V is TRBV9, with 8 positions matching TRBD1. CDR3 length: 13 amino acids. Germline values: CDR1 SGDLS, CDR2 YYNGEE. J gave up 5 bases and V 4 bases, and 4 bases lay outside the gene matches. CDR3 sequence (DNA): TGTGCCAGCAGCCAGGGGGCCGGGACTGAAGCTTTCTTT. The encoded protein is CASSQGAGTEAFF.

The CDR3 nucleotides are TGCGCCAGCAGTGATCCGGGACTAGCGAACACCGGGGAGCTGTTTTTT. Translation gives CASSDPGLANTGELFF. The V call is TRBV10-2, the J call TRBJ2-2; 8 bases are a match to TRBD2. This CDR3 is 16 amino acids long. The germline V gene has CDR1 WSHSY and CDR2 SAAADI. The V gene end was trimmed by 3 bases and the J gene end by 0 bases; junction bases not matched to a gene: 3.

CDR3 region: CASSVGQGFTGELFF. CDR3 in DNA: TGTGCCAGCAGCGTAGGACAGGGTTTTACCGGGGAGCTGTTTTTT. V is TRBV9 and J is TRBJ2-2, with TRBD1 matching over 7 bases. V dropped 0 bases and J dropped 5; count of bases not matched to a gene: 4. Germline V gene lookup returns CDR1 SGDLS and CDR2 YYNGEE. The CDR3 is made up of 15 amino acids.

The table lists this clone with a count of one. The chain recombines TRBV4-1 with TRBJ2-1; no definite D call. The CDR3 contains 14 residues. V was cut by 7 bases and J by 9 bases, with 19 bases left in between. Germline CDR1 and CDR2: MGHRA and YSYEKL. CDR3 DNA: TGCGCCAGCAAGCGAGGCGTTGGGGATGGTGAGCAGTTCTTC. Residues: CASKRGVGDGEQFF.

The chain recombines TRBV27 with TRBJ2-7; perhaps TRBD1 as D (5 bases). The ends were cut back, 6 bases at V and 6 bases at J, with 15 bases in the middle. CDR1 and CDR2 from the germline V gene are MNHEY and SMNVEV (reference sequence). CDR3 size: 13 residues. This chain's CDR3 is CASRIGALGEQYF. Written as DNA, the CDR3 is TGTGCCAGCAGGATAGGGGCCCTGGGCGAGCAGTACTTC.

This chain links TRBV2 with TRBJ2-3; weak D call: TRBD2 (5 bases). CDR1 SNHLY and CDR2 FYNNEI come from the germline V gene. The CDR3 has 13 amino acids. V lost 7 bases to trimming and J lost 2 bases, with 10 bases between them. DNA for the CDR3: TGTGCCAGCATCCAGCGGATCACAGATACGCAGTATTTT. Encoded protein: CASIQRITDTQYF. Variable domain in full (rest from reference TRBV2 and TRBJ2-3): EPEVTQTPSHQVTQMGQEVILRCVPISNHLYFYWYRQILGQKVEFLVSFYNNEISEKSEIFDDQFSVERPDGSNFTLKIRSTKLEDSAMYFCASIQRITDTQYFGPGTRLTVL.

This sequence joins TRBV4-1 and TRBJ2-7; possible D gene TRBD1, 6 bases. V shed 4 bases and J shed 2 bases, with 18 bases lying between them. This CDR3 comprises 16 residues. The V gene's germline CDR1 is MGHRA and CDR2 YSYEKL. In DNA, the CDR3 is TGCGCCAGCAGCCTTCCTATGGGGGCTCCTACCTACGAGCAGTACTTC. This codes for CASSLPMGAPTYEQYF.

The chain employs TRBV13 and TRBJ1-4, with D possibly being TRBD1 (5 bases). Germline V gene sequence: CDR1 PRHDT, CDR2 FYEKMQ (reference sequence). This CDR3 comprises 14 residues. V was shortened by 1 base and J by 8 bases, with 11 bases between the two germline ends. The CDR3 bases are TGTGCCAGCAGCTTAGCGACAGTTGGAGAAAAACTGTTTTTT. It translates to CASSLATVGEKLFF.

J is TRBJ2-7 and V is TRBV2; TRBD2 is a possible D gene (6 bases). V gave up 6 bases and J gave up 2 bases, with 14 bases separating them. The CDR3 runs 14 residues. Germline V gene sequence: CDR1 SNHLY, CDR2 FYNNEI. The CDR3 spells CASRPGLLAYEQYF. The CDR3 nucleotides are TGTGCCAGCAGACCGGGACTCTTAGCCTACGAGCAGTACTTC.

The rearrangement links TRBV19 to TRBJ2-7; D unclear. V lost 5 bases and J lost 3, with 11 bases in between. Germline V gene sequence: CDR1 LNHDA, CDR2 SQIVND (reference sequence). CDR3 size: 13 residues. The CDR3 sequence: CASSHDINYEQYF. DNA of the CDR3: TGTGCCAGTAGTCATGACATAAACTACGAGCAGTACTTC.

The chain employs TRBV27 and TRBJ2-7; the match to TRBD2 covers 10 bases. This CDR3 has 16 residues. J lost 7 bases, V lost 2 bases, and 11 bases had no gene match. Germline CDR1 reads MNHEY; CDR2 reads SMNVEV (reference sequence). In nucleotides, the CDR3 is TGTGCCAGCAGTTTAGGGCCTAGCGGGGGAGAAACAGAGCAGTACTTC. Amino acids: CASSLGPSGGETEQYF.

The chain carries TRBV28 and TRBJ1-1; D uncertain. This CDR3 has 8 amino acids. Germline V gives CDR1 MDHEN, CDR2 SYDVKM. The CDR3 here is CGPREAFF. Written as DNA, the CDR3 is TGTGGGCCTAGAGAAGCTTTCTTT.

This chain connects TRBV27 to TRBJ1-1; D is undetermined. This CDR3 spans 13 amino acids. Trimming stripped 2 bases from V and 1 base from J, with 5 bases between. The V gene's germline CDR1 is MNHEY and CDR2 SMNVEV (reference sequence). The CDR3 DNA sequence: TGTGCCAGCAGTTTAACGACGAACACTGAAGCTTTCTTT. It codes for CASSLTTNTEAFF.

CDR3 nucleotide sequence: TGTGCCAGCAAGAGGAACGGGCTCACGGGGAACGAGCAGTACTTC. As protein: CASKRNGLTGNEQYF. The J gene is TRBJ2-7, the V gene TRBV21-1; TRBD2, the table's D call, lacks a check against the DNA. TRBV21-1 is classified as a pseudogene. CDR3 length: 15 residues.

J is TRBJ2-7 and V is TRBV9; a possible D gene is TRBD2 (5 bases). The germline V gene has CDR1 SGDLS and CDR2 YYNGEE. The CDR3 runs to 14 residues. The V end lost 4 bases, the J end lost 5 bases, and 16 bases lay between the germline ends. The CDR3 spells CASSPGILEDEQYF. Written as DNA, the CDR3 is TGTGCCAGCAGCCCCGGGATTTTGGAGGACGAGCAGTACTTC.

The rearrangement links TRBV18 to TRBJ2-2; possibly TRBD2 for D (6 bases). With 2 bases removed from V and 4 bases from J, the gap between germline ends came to 8 bases. The CDR3 spans 14 residues. Germline assignment: CDR1 KGHSH and CDR2 LQKENI. The CDR3 DNA reads as TGTGCCAGCTCACCAACCGGGGGCACCGGGGAGCTGTTTTTT. Residues: CASSPTGGTGELFF.

The V gene is TRBV10-1, the J gene TRBJ2-1, with TRBD2 matching 10 bases. There are 15 residues in the CDR3. V gave up 6 bases and J gave up 4 bases; unmatched junction bases: 6. In germline, CDR1 is WNHNN, CDR2 SYGVQD (reference sequence). For the CDR3, the DNA is TGCGCCAGCAGGGCAACAGCGGGAGGGTACAATGAGCAGTTCTTC. Translation: CASRATAGGYNEQFF.